The source of this T cell receptor beta chain is a study of T cells expressing NK-cell markers. General study findings and limits: A range of 1.0-7.0% of CD8+ T cells consisted of dominant NKG2C+ clonotypes in 5 to 7 donors.

5'RACE template switching with UMIs produced the TCR beta cDNA. TCRdb reanalyzed the 5' RACE reads, giving one entry per CDR3 protein sequence and no DNA. Its listing shows about 180,000 distinct CDR3 sequences. Notes on this clonotype: Its target is unknown.

CDR3 length equals 14 residues. The sequenced sample was blood T cells: a sorted CD56 or NKG2C T cell subset, CD4+ or CD8+ T cells, or bulk PBMC T cells (not recorded which). The TCR was taken from a woman between 18 and 70 years old in good health. The chain links TRBV12-3 or TRBV12-4 to TRBJ1-2; without DNA, the TCRdb call of TRBD1 cannot be checked. The CDR3 region is CASSLLRGSNGYTF.